Listed below are T cell receptor beta chains from one sample, sequenced in a study of patients and donors after allogeneic stem cell transplantation. Via MiXCR, TCRdb re-called the RT-PCR reads, giving one row per CDR3 protein. The sample lists approximately 200,000 distinct CDR3 sequences, less than 50% occurring once. The sequenced sample consisted of blood, either unsorted or a sorted T cell fraction (not recorded which). Receptors were obtained from a human donor who was either an allogeneic HSCT recipient or a stem cell or donor lymphocyte infusion donor (not recorded which). It is not recorded whose cells these are; they may come from a transplant donor. CDR3s include the opening cysteine and the closing phenylalanine or tryptophan. D genes are given only for firm matches. Size values are once, few and many counts, or a class for expanded clones, and some rows have none.

V: TRBV6-1
J: TRBJ1-4
size: -
D: TRBD1
CDR3: CASSVRPGQVNEKLFF
DNA: TGTGCCAGCAGTGTACGGCCGGGACAGGTCAATGAAAAACTGTTTTTT

V: TRBV12-3/TRBV12-4
J: TRBJ1-1
size: -
D: -
CDR3: CASSLRGGVTEAFF
DNA: TGTGCCAGCAGTTTGCGGGGTGGGGTCACTGAAGCTTTCTTT

V: TRBV7-2
J: TRBJ1-6
size: -
D: -
CDR3: CASSKDDYLLHF
DNA: TGTGCCAGCAGCAAAGACGATTATCTCCTCCACTTT

V: TRBV20-1
J: TRBJ1-1
size: few
D: -
CDR3: CSAKSRIRTTEAFF
DNA: TGCAGTGCAAAGTCCCGGATCCGGACCACTGAAGCTTTCTTT

V: TRBV3-1
J: TRBJ1-1
size: few
D: -
CDR3: CASSLEVSGTEAFF
DNA: TGTGCCAGCAGCCTAGAGGTCTCCGGCACTGAAGCTTTCTTT

V: TRBV12-3/TRBV12-4
J: TRBJ1-3
size: -
D: -
CDR3: CASSLNTIYF
DNA: TGTGCCAGCAGTTTGAACACCATATATTTT

V: TRBV5-6
J: TRBJ2-2
size: -
D: TRBD1
CDR3: CASSFGQGGDTGELFF
DNA: TGTGCCAGCAGCTTCGGACAGGGGGGTGACACCGGGGAGCTGTTTTTT

V: TRBV11-2
J: TRBJ2-2
size: -
D: TRBD2
CDR3: CASSRLAGQLFF
DNA: TGTGCCAGCAGCAGACTAGCGGGGCAACTGTTTTTT

V: TRBV12-3/TRBV12-4
J: TRBJ1-6
size: -
D: -
CDR3: CASSLDGPLPNSPLHF
DNA: TGTGCCAGCAGTTTAGACGGTCCACTCCCAAATTCACCCCTCCACTTT

V: TRBV11-2
J: TRBJ1-2
size: many
D: TRBD1
CDR3: CASSFRTGTYGYTF
DNA: TGTGCCAGCAGCTTTAGGACAGGGACTTATGGCTACACCTTC

V: TRBV7-2
J: TRBJ1-5
size: -
D: -
CDR3: CASSLEGSSLVQPQHF
DNA: TGTGCCAGCAGCTTGGAGGGCAGCTCATTGGTGCAGCCCCAGCATTTT

V: TRBV6-5
J: TRBJ2-7
size: -
D: TRBD2
CDR3: CASSLSGGKDYEQYF
DNA: TGTGCCAGCAGTCTTAGCGGGGGTAAGGACTACGAGCAGTACTTC

V: TRBV18
J: TRBJ2-6
size: -
D: TRBD2
CDR3: CASGRGFSNVLTF
DNA: TGTGCCAGCGGGAGGGGATTTTCCAACGTCCTGACTTTC

V: TRBV24-1
J: TRBJ2-5
size: few
D: -
CDR3: CATSGSLRETQYF
DNA: TGTGCCACCAGTGGTTCCCTGCGGGAGACCCAGTACTTC

V: TRBV11-2
J: TRBJ1-2
size: many
D: -
CDR3: CASSLDRPNYGYTF
DNA: TGTGCCAGCAGCTTAGATAGGCCTAACTATGGCTACACCTTC

V: TRBV15
J: TRBJ2-5
size: -
D: -
CDR3: CATSRGAPPSQETQYF
DNA: TGTGCCACCAGCAGAGGTGCCCCTCCATCCCAAGAGACCCAGTACTTC

V: TRBV25-1
J: TRBJ2-1
size: few
D: TRBD1
CDR3: CASSESGQRFEQFF
DNA: TGTGCCAGCAGTGAATCGGGACAGCGTTTTGAGCAGTTCTTC

V: TRBV5-1
J: TRBJ2-7
size: -
D: -
CDR3: CASSLQRSGYEQYF
DNA: TGCGCCAGCAGCTTACAGCGAAGTGGATACGAGCAGTACTTC

V: TRBV7-9
J: TRBJ2-7
size: -
D: TRBD2
CDR3: CASSPRGGLWYEQYF
DNA: TGTGCCAGCAGCCCCCGCGGGGGGTTATGGTACGAGCAGTACTTC

V: TRBV24-1
J: TRBJ1-2
size: many
D: TRBD1
CDR3: CATSEPDRAYGYTF
DNA: TGTGCCACCAGTGAACCTGACAGGGCCTATGGCTACACCTTC

V: TRBV4-1
J: TRBJ1-1
size: -
D: -
CDR3: CASSQERGDGLNTEAFF
DNA: TGCGCCAGCAGCCAAGAGAGGGGAGACGGGCTGAACACTGAAGCTTTCTTT

V: TRBV12-3/TRBV12-4
J: TRBJ2-3
size: -
D: TRBD2
CDR3: CASNRQPAGTQYF
DNA: TGTGCCAGCAACCGACAGCCAGCGGGGACGCAGTATTTT

V: TRBV5-1
J: TRBJ2-7
size: -
D: -
CDR3: CASGRDTDYEQYF
DNA: TGCGCCAGCGGACGGGACACCGACTACGAGCAGTACTTC

V: TRBV7-8
J: TRBJ1-1
size: -
D: TRBD1
CDR3: CASSTRQGANTEAFF
DNA: TGTGCCAGCAGCACCCGACAGGGGGCGAACACTGAAGCTTTCTTT

V: TRBV10-3
J: TRBJ2-7
size: -
D: -
CDR3: CAISPRTYEQYF
DNA: TGTGCCATCAGCCCAAGAACCTACGAGCAGTACTTC

V: TRBV5-1
J: TRBJ1-1
size: -
D: -
CDR3: CASSLAGTAEAFF
DNA: TGCGCCAGCAGCTTGGCCGGGACTGCAGAAGCTTTCTTT

V: TRBV20-1
J: TRBJ1-5
size: -
D: -
CDR3: CSAFPGTSNRPQHF
DNA: TGCAGTGCTTTCCCCGGGACGAGCAATCGGCCCCAGCATTTT

V: TRBV24-1
J: TRBJ1-2
size: few
D: -
CDR3: CATSDPRTGNYGYTF
DNA: TGTGCCACCAGTGATCCCCGGACGGGAAACTATGGCTACACCTTC

V: TRBV28
J: TRBJ1-2
size: few
D: -
CDR3: CASSLQGFDGYTF
DNA: TGTGCCAGCAGTTTACAGGGGTTCGATGGCTACACCTTC

V: TRBV18
J: TRBJ2-1
size: -
D: TRBD2
CDR3: CASSPRTSGAFNNEQFF
DNA: TGTGCCAGCTCACCAAGGACTAGCGGGGCCTTTAACAATGAGCAGTTCTTC

V: TRBV7-6
J: TRBJ2-6
size: -
D: -
CDR3: CASSVHRIPGANVLTF
DNA: TGTGCCAGCAGCGTCCACAGGATCCCTGGGGCCAACGTCCTGACTTTC

V: TRBV7-9
J: TRBJ1-3
size: -
D: -
CDR3: CSVGNTIYF
DNA: TGCAGCGTCGGAAACACCATATATTTT

V: TRBV12-3/TRBV12-4
J: TRBJ1-2
size: few
D: TRBD1
CDR3: CASSPTGTGWGYTF
DNA: TGTGCCAGCAGCCCTACCGGGACAGGATGGGGCTACACCTTC

V: TRBV6-6
J: TRBJ2-7
size: few
D: -
CDR3: CASSYSTGYEQYF
DNA: TGTGCCAGCAGTTACTCGACAGGTTACGAGCAGTACTTC

V: TRBV18
J: TRBJ1-5
size: few
D: -
CDR3: CASSPLRTKNSNQPQHF
DNA: TGTGCCAGCTCACCTCTTAGGACGAAAAATAGCAATCAGCCCCAGCATTTT

V: TRBV5-1
J: TRBJ2-7
size: -
D: -
CDR3: CASSLVPPGEQYF
DNA: TGCGCCAGCAGCTTGGTTCCACCCGGCGAGCAGTACTTC

V: TRBV7-9
J: TRBJ1-2
size: -
D: -
CDR3: CASSFDLEGSYGYTF
DNA: TGTGCCAGCAGCTTCGATTTAGAGGGGAGCTATGGCTACACCTTC

V: TRBV9
J: TRBJ1-1
size: -
D: -
CDR3: CASSVEAHAGTEAFF
DNA: TGTGCCAGCAGCGTAGAAGCCCATGCTGGCACTGAAGCTTTCTTT

V: TRBV30
J: TRBJ1-1
size: -
D: -
CDR3: CAWSKGERHLTEAFF
DNA: TGTGCCTGGAGTAAAGGTGAAAGGCACCTCACTGAAGCTTTCTTT

V: TRBV4-3
J: TRBJ1-2
size: -
D: -
CDR3: CASSPGTASDGYTF
DNA: TGCGCCAGCAGCCCCGGGACCGCCTCGGATGGCTACACCTTC

V: TRBV12-3/TRBV12-4
J: TRBJ1-6
size: -
D: -
CDR3: CASRLGPSYNSPLHF
DNA: TGTGCCAGCAGGCTTGGTCCCTCCTATAATTCACCCCTCCACTTT

V: TRBV7-2
J: TRBJ1-2
size: -
D: -
CDR3: CASSLVSGADYGYTF
DNA: TGTGCCAGCAGCTTAGTATCTGGCGCGGACTATGGCTACACCTTC

V: TRBV28
J: TRBJ1-5
size: -
D: -
CDR3: CASSSRGLGQPQHF
DNA: TGTGCCAGCAGTTCGCGGGGGTTGGGTCAGCCCCAGCATTTT

V: TRBV5-4
J: TRBJ1-1
size: -
D: TRBD1
CDR3: CAGRRTGSTNTEAFF
DNA: TGTGCCGGTCGTCGGACAGGGTCAACGAACACTGAAGCTTTCTTT

V: TRBV28
J: TRBJ1-1
size: -
D: -
CDR3: CASSINRAAEAFF
DNA: TGTGCCAGCAGTATCAACAGGGCAGCGGAAGCTTTCTTT

V: TRBV5-1
J: TRBJ1-6
size: -
D: -
CDR3: CASSLEWGSYNSPLHF
DNA: TGCGCCAGCAGCTTGGAGTGGGGCTCCTATAATTCACCCCTCCACTTT

V: TRBV12-3/TRBV12-4
J: TRBJ2-1
size: few
D: -
CDR3: CASSLVQLNEQFF
DNA: TGTGCCAGCAGTTTAGTACAACTCAATGAGCAGTTCTTC

V: TRBV28
J: TRBJ1-2
size: -
D: TRBD1
CDR3: CASSRTGGIDGYTF
DNA: TGTGCCAGCAGCCGGACAGGGGGCATTGATGGCTACACCTTC